This record concerns one TCR beta chain sequence. Extraction and reverse transcription of RNA yielded cDNA as the sequencing template. The protocol was immunoSEQ multiplex PCR, while the TCRdb copy is restricted to in-frame clones and leaves out a portion. The sample lists roughly 100,000 clones, more than 75% occurring once. The treatment is: oral pan-JAK inhibitor, 5-10 mg twice daily. This CDR3 contains 14 residues. V dropped 4 bases and J dropped 5 bases, with 12 bases sitting between them. The germline V gene has CDR1 SGHNT and CDR2 YYREEE (reference sequence). This sample was included in a study of CD8+ T cells in alopecia areata.

The sample was CD8+ T cells sorted from blood, taken at roughly week 30, from a patient treated with tofacitinib. The chain links TRBV5-4 to TRBJ2-2, with D possibly TRBD2 on 6 matching bases. The TCR originated in a human donor with alopecia areata. In DNA form, the CDR3 reads TGTGCCAGCAGCCTCTCGACTAGTACCGGGGAGCTGTTTTTT. Translation: CASSLSTSTGELFF.